These 28 T cell receptor beta chains were all obtained from the same sample, sequenced in a study of blood T cell repertoires in COVID-19. Assay used: immunoSEQ multiplex PCR; TCRdb lists only in-frame clones, some missing. This sample yields tens of thousands of clones, of which around 86% are seen a single time; approximately 40% belongs to the top ten. Sequenced material: peripheral blood. These receptors originate from a man older than 75 with acute or convalescent COVID-19.

The chain couples TRBV7-8 to TRBJ1-1; TRBD1 might be the D (5 bases). CDR3 length equals 14 residues. V was clipped by 5 bases and J by 5 bases, with 15 bases between them. Germline V gene lookup returns CDR1 SGHVS and CDR2 FQNEAQ. In nucleotides, the CDR3 is TGTGCCAGCAGCCAATCTCGGGGGAGGACTGAAGCTTTCTTT. It specifies CASSQSRGRTEAFF.

CDR3 amino acids: CASRETGGRSPLHF. The CDR3 nucleotides read TGTGCCAGCAGAGAGACAGGGGGGCGGTCACCCCTCCACTTT. J is TRBJ1-6 and V is TRBV6-5, with TRBD1 matching over 9 bases. With V trimmed by 6 bases and J by 10 bases, 7 bases remained unmatched. This CDR3 region has 14 residues. Per germline, CDR1 MNHEY and CDR2 SVGAGI.

V and J are TRBV9 and TRBJ2-1, with TRBD2 matching over 9 bases. The CDR3 totals 14 residues. Germline V gene sequence: CDR1 SGDLS, CDR2 YYNGEE. J was trimmed by 6 bases and V by 4 bases; bases with no gene match: 5. The CDR3 here is CASSPGGLANEQFF. DNA for the CDR3: TGTGCCAGCAGCCCTGGGGGACTAGCCAATGAGCAGTTCTTC.

This chain connects TRBV18 to TRBJ2-5; tentatively, D is TRBD1 (5 bases). Germline lookup yields CDR1 KGHSH and CDR2 LQKENI. The V gene lost 6 bases and the J gene lost 2 bases, with 7 bases spanning the gap. This CDR3 spans 12 amino acids. The CDR3 region is CASSRQQETQYF. The CDR3 coding sequence is TGTGCCAGCTCCCGACAGCAAGAGACCCAGTACTTC. The variable domain in full, with the rest retrieved from reference TRBV18 and TRBJ2-5, is NAGVMQNPRHLVRRRGQEARLRCSPMKGHSHVYWYRQLPEEGLKFMVYLQKENIIDESGMPKERFSAEFPKEGPSILRIQQVVRGDSAAYFCASSRQQETQYFGPGTRLLVL.

The genes are TRBV9 and TRBJ2-1; D not resolved. CDR3 length: 14 amino acids. Germline assignment: CDR1 SGDLS and CDR2 YYNGEE. Trimming left V 3 bases short and J 5 bases short, with 12 bases between. CDR3 amino acids: CASSAGEADNEQFF. As DNA, the CDR3 is TGTGCCAGCAGCGCCGGAGAGGCCGACAATGAGCAGTTCTTC. The full variable domain, completed using reference TRBV9 and TRBJ2-1, is DSGVTQTPKHLITATGQRVTLRCSPRSGDLSVYWYQQSLDQGLQFLIQYYNGEERAKGNILERFSAQQFPDLHSELNLSSLELGDSALYFCASSAGEADNEQFFGPGTRLTVL.

The V call is TRBV28, the J call TRBJ2-1; no clear D. Germline values: CDR1 MDHEN, CDR2 SYDVKM. V lost 4 bases, J lost 7 bases, and 5 bases lay in between. This CDR3 region has 11 residues. CDR3 DNA: TGTGCCAGCAGTTCTCAGAATGAGCAGTTCTTC. Translation: CASSSQNEQFF. The variable domain in full, with the rest retrieved from reference TRBV28 and TRBJ2-1, is DVKVTQSSRYLVKRTGEKVFLECVQDMDHENMFWYRQDPGLGLRLIYFSYDVKMKEKGDIPEGYSVSREKKERFSLILESASTNQTSMYLCASSSQNEQFFGPGTRLTVL.

This rearrangement joins TRBV7-2 to TRBJ1-3; D is unclear. Germline V gives CDR1 SGHTA, CDR2 FQGNSA. The CDR3 consists of 19 residues. The V and J ends lost 5 bases and 2 bases respectively, with 25 bases between them. The CDR3 region is CASSRRSEGSGSAGNTIYF. In DNA form, the CDR3 reads TGTGCCAGCAGCAGGAGGTCAGAGGGCTCTGGGTCAGCTGGAAACACCATATATTTT.

This chain links TRBV6-5 with TRBJ2-1; 8 nucleotides align to TRBD1. CDR1 is MNHEY and CDR2 is SVGAGI in the germline V gene. The CDR3 covers 13 residues. The V segment lost 6 bases and the J segment 7 bases; nucleotides outside the gene matches: 5. CDR3 sequence (DNA): TGTGCCAGCAGGCAACGACAGGGGAATGAGCAGTTCTTC. Its translation is CASRQRQGNEQFF.

The chain couples TRBV30 to TRBJ2-3, with D tentatively TRBD2 (7 bases). V was cut by 5 bases and J by 9 bases, with 18 bases left in between. The CDR3 has 13 amino acids. CDR1 and CDR2 from the germline V gene are GTSNPN and SVGIG (reference sequence). In DNA, the CDR3 is TGTGCCTGGGGAGGGGGGGGCGTATTAACGCAGTATTTT. Its translation: CAWGGGGVLTQYF.

V and J are TRBV5-6 and TRBJ2-3; 11 nucleotides match TRBD2. The CDR3 spans 16 residues. Germline V lookup: CDR1 SGHDT, CDR2 YYEEEE. Trimming took 2 bases from V and 5 from J; bases not matched to a gene: 7. The CDR3 protein is CASSLIAGGPGDTQYF. The CDR3 nucleotides read TGTGCCAGCAGCTTAATAGCGGGAGGGCCGGGAGATACGCAGTATTTT.

CDR3 nucleotide sequence: TGTGCCACCAGTGATTTGCGGGGGAGCTCCTACAATGAGCAGTTCTTC. Translating it yields CATSDLRGSSYNEQFF. The chain has TRBV24-1 and TRBJ2-1; D is perhaps TRBD2 (6 bases). The CDR3 is made up of 16 amino acids. The ends were cut back, 0 bases at V and 0 bases at J, with 8 bases in the middle. Germline-derived CDR1 and CDR2 are KGHDR and SFDVKD.

The V call is TRBV27, the J call TRBJ2-2; D is possibly TRBD2 (6 bases). Trimming took off 5 bases at V and 0 bases at J, with 19 bases between the two ends. The CDR3 loop spans 18 amino acids. Germline-derived CDR1 and CDR2 are MNHEY and SMNVEV (reference sequence). CDR3 nucleotides: TGTGCCAGCAGTGGGGGTCTTGCGGGACTCGCGAACACCGGGGAGCTGTTTTTT. Translated: CASSGGLAGLANTGELFF.

The chain has TRBV7-9 and TRBJ2-7; 9 bases match TRBD2. CDR3 size: 14 residues. Germline trimming cut 5 bases from V and 1 base from J; bases unmatched to any gene: 3. Germline CDR1 is SEHNR and CDR2 is FQNEAQ (reference sequence). DNA for the CDR3: TGTGCCAGCAGCCGAGCGGGAGGTTCCTACGAGCAGTACTTC. This gives the protein CASSRAGGSYEQYF.

This clone was recorded once. The chain employs TRBV19 and TRBJ2-1; tentatively, D is TRBD2 (7 bases). Germline CDR1 reads LNHDA; CDR2 reads SQIVND (reference sequence). CDR3 size: 16 residues. With 5 bases removed from V and 10 bases from J, the gap between germline ends came to 24 bases. CDR3: CASSDPRLARGGEQFF. In DNA, the CDR3 is TGTGCCAGTAGTGACCCCCGACTAGCTAGGGGGGGGGAGCAGTTCTTC.

The chain joins TRBV11-2 to TRBJ1-3; D unresolved. This CDR3 contains 15 residues. Germline V gives CDR1 SGHAT, CDR2 FQNNGV. The V end lost 3 bases, the J end lost 0 bases, and 9 bases lay between the germline ends. CDR3 coding DNA: TGTGCCAGCAGCTTCGTGGTGAGCTCTGGAAACACCATATATTTT. Protein sequence: CASSFVVSSGNTIYF.

This clone was detected once. The chain has TRBV29-1 and TRBJ2-7; D is possibly TRBD1 (6 bases). Trimming shortened V by 6 bases and J by 0 bases, and 9 bases separated the two germline ends. CDR1 and CDR2 (germline): SQVTM, ANQGSEA. The CDR3 is 12 amino acids. The CDR3 DNA is TGCAGCGTCAGGACAGCCTCCTACGAGCAGTACTTC. This codes for CSVRTASYEQYF.

This sequence joins TRBV19 and TRBJ1-1; 7 bases map to TRBD1. The CDR3 is 14 residues long. V lost 2 bases, J lost 6 bases, and 6 bases stayed unmatched. Germline V gene data show CDR1 as LNHDA and CDR2 as SQIVND (reference sequence). CDR3 sequence (DNA): TGTGCCAGTAGTATACAGGGGGTTGGAGCTGAAGCTTTCTTT. Translating gives CASSIQGVGAEAFF. Complete variable domain (other parts from reference TRBV19 and TRBJ1-1): DGGITQSPKYLFRKEGQNVTLSCEQNLNHDAMYWYRQDPGQGLRLIYYSQIVNDFQKGDIAEGYSVSREKKESFPLTVTSAQKNPTAFYLCASSIQGVGAEAFFGQGTRLTVV.

V is TRBV13 and J is TRBJ1-2; D gene uncertain. The CDR3 extends over 14 amino acids. V lost 3 bases and J lost 7, with 15 bases in between. Germline values: CDR1 PRHDT, CDR2 FYEKMQ (reference sequence). For the CDR3, the DNA is TGTGCCAGCAGCTTGACGTTGGCGGAGGGTGGCTACACCTTC. This sequence encodes CASSLTLAEGGYTF.

The V gene is TRBV6-5, the J gene TRBJ1-6; TRBD1 aligns across 7 bases. CDR1 MNHEY and CDR2 SVGAGI come from the germline V gene. This CDR3 is 15 amino acids long. V trimming: 6 bases; J trimming: 5 bases; junction bases outside the gene matches: 7. This chain's CDR3 is CASSYMTGNNSPLHF. As DNA, the CDR3 is TGTGCCAGCAGCTATATGACAGGGAATAATTCACCCCTCCACTTT.

The chain is built from TRBV15 and TRBJ1-5; 8 bases match TRBD1. The CDR3 runs to 17 residues. With 0 bases clipped from V and 3 bases from J, the junction kept 7 bases outside the gene matches. CDR1 and CDR2 from the germline V gene are LNHNV and YYDKDF (reference sequence). As DNA, the CDR3 is TGTGCCACCAGCAGAGAAAAATCAGGGGGCTCCAATCAGCCCCAGCATTTT. Protein sequence: CATSREKSGGSNQPQHF.

J is TRBJ2-3 and V is TRBV30; 9 bases map to TRBD2. The CDR3 spans 14 residues. Germline CDR1 is GTSNPN and CDR2 is SVGIG (reference sequence). Trimming at V came to 3 bases and at J to 6 bases, leaving 7 bases not matched to a gene. The CDR3 region is CAWRKVAGADTQYF. Here the CDR3 DNA reads TGTGCCTGGAGAAAGGTAGCGGGAGCCGATACGCAGTATTTT.

This chain connects TRBV5-1 to TRBJ1-1; 8 nucleotides align to TRBD1. CDR1 and CDR2 from the germline V gene are SGHRS and YFSETQ. CDR3 length equals 15 residues. V shed 2 bases, J shed 4 bases, and the junction held 7 bases outside the gene matches. The CDR3 DNA is TGCGCCAGCAGCTTAGGACAGGGACAGTCCACTGAAGCTTTCTTT. Encoded protein: CASSLGQGQSTEAFF.

The chain employs TRBV19 and TRBJ2-2, with 9 bases that match TRBD1. Germline V CDR1 and CDR2: LNHDA, SQIVND (reference sequence). There are 17 residues in the CDR3. Unmatched junction bases numbered 8, after V lost 6 bases and J lost 0 bases. The CDR3 DNA reads as TGTGCCAGTAGCAATTTACAGGGGGCTTCGAACACCGGGGAGCTGTTTTTT. Residues: CASSNLQGASNTGELFF.

The chain combines TRBV3-1 (or the pseudogene TRBV3-2) with TRBJ1-4; possible D gene TRBD1, 6 bases. CDR3 length equals 13 residues. Germline values: CDR1 LGHDT, CDR2 YNNKEL (reference sequence). V lost 1 base to trimming and J lost 9 bases, with 9 bases between them. The CDR3 DNA follows: TGTGCCAGCAGCCAAGTCCAGGGGAAAAAACTGTTTTTT. Protein sequence: CASSQVQGKKLFF.

The chain has TRBV7-9 and TRBJ2-5, with D perhaps TRBD2 (6 bases). This CDR3 has 17 residues. The germline gives CDR1 SEHNR, CDR2 FQNEAQ (reference sequence). The ends were cut back, 2 bases at V and 5 bases at J, with 21 bases in the middle. Here the CDR3 reads CASSLYNGSPESETQYF. The CDR3 region has the DNA TGTGCCAGCAGCTTATATAACGGGAGCCCCGAGTCGGAGACCCAGTACTTC. Complete variable domain (other parts from reference TRBV7-9 and TRBJ2-5): DTGVSQNPRHKITKRGQNVTFRCDPISEHNRLYWYRQTLGQGPEFLTYFQNEAQLEKSRLLSDRFSAERPKGSFSTLEIQRTEQGDSAMYLCASSLYNGSPESETQYFGPGTRLLVL.

The chain links TRBV27 to TRBJ1-2; D is unclear. V was trimmed by 1 base and J by 6 bases, leaving 15 bases between them. Germline-derived CDR1 and CDR2 are MNHEY and SMNVEV (reference sequence). This CDR3 comprises 15 residues. CDR3 sequence (DNA): TGTGCCAGCAGTTTATGGGCCTCCGGAGGGAATGGCTACACCTTC. This translates into CASSLWASGGNGYTF.

The rearrangement joins TRBV28 to TRBJ2-1; D may be TRBD1 (7 bases). The V end was cut by 5 bases, the J end by 6 bases, with 23 bases between. The CDR3 is 17 amino acids. CDR1 and CDR2 (germline): MDHEN, SYDVKM. CDR3 bases: TGTGCCAGCAGTCCCCTTGGTGAGACAGGGAGGCGCAATGAGCAGTTCTTC. Its translation: CASSPLGETGRRNEQFF. Full variable domain (outside the CDR3, taken from reference TRBV28 and TRBJ2-1): DVKVTQSSRYLVKRTGEKVFLECVQDMDHENMFWYRQDPGLGLRLIYFSYDVKMKEKGDIPEGYSVSREKKERFSLILESASTNQTSMYLCASSPLGETGRRNEQFFGPGTRLTVL.

The chain is built from TRBV3-1 (or the pseudogene TRBV3-2) and TRBJ2-1; D remains unclear. The ends were cut back, 1 base at V and 0 bases at J, with 7 bases in the middle. CDR1 and CDR2 (germline): LGHDT, YNNKEL (reference sequence). The CDR3 is made up of 15 amino acids. CDR3 coding DNA: TGTGCCAGCAGCCAAGGCGGTTTCTCCTACAATGAGCAGTTCTTC. Protein sequence: CASSQGGFSYNEQFF.